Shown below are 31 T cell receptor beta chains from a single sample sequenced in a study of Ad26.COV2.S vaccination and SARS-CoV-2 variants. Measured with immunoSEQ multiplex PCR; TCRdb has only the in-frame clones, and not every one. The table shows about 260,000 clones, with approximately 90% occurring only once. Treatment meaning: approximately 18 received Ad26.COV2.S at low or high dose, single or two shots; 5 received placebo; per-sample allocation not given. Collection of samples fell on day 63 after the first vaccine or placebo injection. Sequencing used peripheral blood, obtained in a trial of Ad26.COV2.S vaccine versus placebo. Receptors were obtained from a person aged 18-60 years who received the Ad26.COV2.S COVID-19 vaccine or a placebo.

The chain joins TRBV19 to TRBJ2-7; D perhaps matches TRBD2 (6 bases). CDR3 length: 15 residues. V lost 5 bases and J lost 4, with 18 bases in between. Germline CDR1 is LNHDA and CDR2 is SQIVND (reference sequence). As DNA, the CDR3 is TGTGCCAGTAGTCCCGGGATGGGGGGATCGTACGAGCAGTACGTC. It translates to CASSPGMGGSYEQYV.

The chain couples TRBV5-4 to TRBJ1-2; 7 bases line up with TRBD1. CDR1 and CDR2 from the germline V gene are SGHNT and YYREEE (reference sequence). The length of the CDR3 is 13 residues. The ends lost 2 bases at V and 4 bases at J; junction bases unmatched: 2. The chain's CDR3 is CASSLGTVYGYTF. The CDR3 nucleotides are TGTGCCAGCAGCTTAGGGACAGTCTATGGCTACACCTTC.

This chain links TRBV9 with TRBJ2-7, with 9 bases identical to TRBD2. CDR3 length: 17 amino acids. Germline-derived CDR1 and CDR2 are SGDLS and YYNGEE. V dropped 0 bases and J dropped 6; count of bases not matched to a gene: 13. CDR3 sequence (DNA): TGTGCCAGCAGCGTAGGAGGGCGAAGGTTAGCGGGAGCCGAGCAGTACGTC. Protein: CASSVGGRRLAGAEQYV.

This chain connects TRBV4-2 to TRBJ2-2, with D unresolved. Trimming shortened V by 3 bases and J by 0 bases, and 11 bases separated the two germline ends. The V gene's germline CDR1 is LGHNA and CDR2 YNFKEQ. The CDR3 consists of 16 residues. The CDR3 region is CASSQASLTNTGELFF. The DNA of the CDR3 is TGTGCCAGCAGCCAGGCGTCACTTACGAACACCGGGGAGCTGTTTTTT.

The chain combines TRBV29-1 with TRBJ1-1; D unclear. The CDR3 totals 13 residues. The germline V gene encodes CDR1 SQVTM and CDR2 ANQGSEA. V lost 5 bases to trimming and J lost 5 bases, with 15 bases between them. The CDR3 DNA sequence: TGCAGCGTTCGAGATGGAGGAGTGACTGAAGCTTTCTTT. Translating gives CSVRDGGVTEAFF.

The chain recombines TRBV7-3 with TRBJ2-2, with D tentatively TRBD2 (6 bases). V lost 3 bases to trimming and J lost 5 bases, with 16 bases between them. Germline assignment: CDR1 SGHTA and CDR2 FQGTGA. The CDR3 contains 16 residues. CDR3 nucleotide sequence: TGTGCCAGCAGCTTCCGACTAGTTGGGGGGACCGGGGAGCTGTTTTTT. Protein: CASSFRLVGGTGELFF. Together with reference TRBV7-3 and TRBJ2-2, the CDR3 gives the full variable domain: GAGVSQTPSNKVTEKGKYVELRCDPISGHTALYWYRQSLGQGPEFLIYFQGTGAADDSGLPNDRFFAVRPEGSVSTLKIQRTERGDSAVYLCASSFRLVGGTGELFFGEGSRLTVL.

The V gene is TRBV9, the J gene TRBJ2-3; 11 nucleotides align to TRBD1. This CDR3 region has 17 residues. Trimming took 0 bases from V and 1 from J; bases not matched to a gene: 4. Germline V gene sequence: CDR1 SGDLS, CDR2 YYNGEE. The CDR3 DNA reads TGTGCCAGCAGCGTAGCAAGGGGACAGGGGGGCACAGATACGCAGTATTTT. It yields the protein CASSVARGQGGTDTQYF.

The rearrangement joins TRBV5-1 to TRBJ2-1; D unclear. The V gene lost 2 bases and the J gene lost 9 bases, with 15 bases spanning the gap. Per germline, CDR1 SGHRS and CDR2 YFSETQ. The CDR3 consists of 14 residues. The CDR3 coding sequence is TGCGCCAGCAGCTTCAGCCGGGCCCCCGGTGAGCAGTTCTTC. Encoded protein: CASSFSRAPGEQFF.

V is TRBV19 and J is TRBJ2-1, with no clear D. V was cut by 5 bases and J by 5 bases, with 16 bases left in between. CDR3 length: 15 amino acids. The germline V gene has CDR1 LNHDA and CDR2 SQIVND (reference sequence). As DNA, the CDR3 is TGTGCCAGTAGTCACTCCGGGCGGAACCACAATGAGCAGTTCTTC. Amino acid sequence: CASSHSGRNHNEQFF.

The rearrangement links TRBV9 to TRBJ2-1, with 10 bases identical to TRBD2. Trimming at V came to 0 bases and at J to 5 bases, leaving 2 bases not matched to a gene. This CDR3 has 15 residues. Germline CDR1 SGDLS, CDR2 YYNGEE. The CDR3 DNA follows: TGTGCCAGCAGCGTAGAACTAGCGGGACACAATGAGCAGTTCTTC. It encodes CASSVELAGHNEQFF.

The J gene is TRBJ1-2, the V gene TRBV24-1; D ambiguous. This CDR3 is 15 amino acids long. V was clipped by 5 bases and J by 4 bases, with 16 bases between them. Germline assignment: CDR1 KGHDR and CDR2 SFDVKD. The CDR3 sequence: CATSGPLGSGYGYTF. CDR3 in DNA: TGTGCCACCAGTGGACCTCTCGGGTCAGGCTATGGCTACACCTTC.

The CDR3 nucleotides read TGTGCCAGCAGCCTAGGCGGGACAATTAGCACAGATACGCAGTATTTT. As protein: CASSLGGTISTDTQYF. This chain uses TRBV7-2 with TRBJ2-3, with D possibly called TRBD1 or TRBD2 (6 bases each). The V and J ends lost 5 bases and 0 bases respectively, with 15 bases between them. The CDR3 has 16 amino acids. In germline, CDR1 is SGHTA, CDR2 FQGNSA.

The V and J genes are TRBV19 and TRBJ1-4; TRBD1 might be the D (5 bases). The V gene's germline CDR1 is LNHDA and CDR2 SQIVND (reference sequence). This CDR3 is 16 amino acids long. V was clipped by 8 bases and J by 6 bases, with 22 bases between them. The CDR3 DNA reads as TGTGCCAGTTCTAATCCATTAGGGGCGGCGGATGAAAAACTGTTTTTT. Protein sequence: CASSNPLGAADEKLFF.

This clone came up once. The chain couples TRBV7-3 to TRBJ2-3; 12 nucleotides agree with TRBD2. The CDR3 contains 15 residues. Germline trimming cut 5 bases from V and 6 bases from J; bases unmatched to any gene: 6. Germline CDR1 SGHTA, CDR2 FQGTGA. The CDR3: CASSITGTSGDTQYF. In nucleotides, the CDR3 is TGTGCCAGCAGCATTACCGGGACTAGCGGGGATACGCAGTATTTT.

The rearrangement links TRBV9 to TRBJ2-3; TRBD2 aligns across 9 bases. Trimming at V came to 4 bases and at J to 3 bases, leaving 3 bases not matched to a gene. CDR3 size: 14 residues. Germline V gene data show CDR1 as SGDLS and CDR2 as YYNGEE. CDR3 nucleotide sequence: TGTGCCAGCAGCATCGCGGGGGGGACAGATACGCAGTATTTT. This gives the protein CASSIAGGTDTQYF.

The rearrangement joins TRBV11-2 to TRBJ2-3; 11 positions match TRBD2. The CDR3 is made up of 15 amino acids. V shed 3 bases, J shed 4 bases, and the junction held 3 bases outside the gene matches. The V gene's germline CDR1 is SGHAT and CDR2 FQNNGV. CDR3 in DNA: TGTGCCAGCAGCTTTAGCGGGGGGGCATCAGATACGCAGTATTTT. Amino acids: CASSFSGGASDTQYF.

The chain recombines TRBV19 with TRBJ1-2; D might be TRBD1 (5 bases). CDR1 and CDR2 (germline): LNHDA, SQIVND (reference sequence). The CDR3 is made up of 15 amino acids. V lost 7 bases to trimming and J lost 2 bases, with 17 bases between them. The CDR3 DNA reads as TGTGCCAGTAACTATAATCCGAGGGGAAACTATGGCTACACCTTC. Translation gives CASNYNPRGNYGYTF. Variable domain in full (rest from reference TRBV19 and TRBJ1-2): DGGITQSPKYLFRKEGQNVTLSCEQNLNHDAMYWYRQDPGQGLRLIYYSQIVNDFQKGDIAEGYSVSREKKESFPLTVTSAQKNPTAFYLCASNYNPRGNYGYTFGSGTRLTVV.

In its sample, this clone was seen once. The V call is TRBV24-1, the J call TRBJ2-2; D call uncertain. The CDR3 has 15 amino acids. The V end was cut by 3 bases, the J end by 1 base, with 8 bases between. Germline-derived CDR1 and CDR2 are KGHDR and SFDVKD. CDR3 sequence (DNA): TGTGCCACCAGTGATGCCACGGAGAACACCGGGGAGCTGTTTTTT. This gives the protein CATSDATENTGELFF.

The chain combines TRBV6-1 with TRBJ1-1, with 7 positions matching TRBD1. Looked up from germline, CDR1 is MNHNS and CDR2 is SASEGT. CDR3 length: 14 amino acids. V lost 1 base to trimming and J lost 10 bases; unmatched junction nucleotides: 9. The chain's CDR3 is CASSEVSETGRAFF. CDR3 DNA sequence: TGTGCCAGCAGTGAAGTTTCAGAGACAGGGAGAGCTTTCTTT.

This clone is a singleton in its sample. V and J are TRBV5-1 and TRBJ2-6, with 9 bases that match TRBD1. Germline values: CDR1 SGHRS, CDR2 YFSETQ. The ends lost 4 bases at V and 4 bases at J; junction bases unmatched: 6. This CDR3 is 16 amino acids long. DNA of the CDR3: TGCGCCAGCAGCGTCGACAGGGGGGCCGGGGCCAACGTCCTGACTTTC. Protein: CASSVDRGAGANVLTF.

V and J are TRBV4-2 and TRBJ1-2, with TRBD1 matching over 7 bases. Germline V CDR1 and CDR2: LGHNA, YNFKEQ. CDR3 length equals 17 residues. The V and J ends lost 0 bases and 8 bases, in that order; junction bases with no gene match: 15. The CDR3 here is CASSQDAQGDLRRGYTF. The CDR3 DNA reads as TGTGCCAGCAGCCAAGATGCCCAGGGGGACCTCAGGCGGGGCTACACCTTC.

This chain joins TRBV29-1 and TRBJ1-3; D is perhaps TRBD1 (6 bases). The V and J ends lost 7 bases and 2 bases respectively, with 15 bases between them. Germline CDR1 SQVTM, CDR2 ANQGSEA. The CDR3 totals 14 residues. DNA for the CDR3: TGCAGCGCAACACGGGACATCGCTGGAAACACCATATATTTT. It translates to CSATRDIAGNTIYF.

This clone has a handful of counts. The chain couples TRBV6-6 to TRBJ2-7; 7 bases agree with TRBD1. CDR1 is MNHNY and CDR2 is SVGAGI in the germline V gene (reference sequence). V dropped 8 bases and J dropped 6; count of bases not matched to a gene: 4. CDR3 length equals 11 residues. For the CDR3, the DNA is TGTGCCAGCCAGGGGGAACGCGAGCAGTACTTC. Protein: CASQGEREQYF.

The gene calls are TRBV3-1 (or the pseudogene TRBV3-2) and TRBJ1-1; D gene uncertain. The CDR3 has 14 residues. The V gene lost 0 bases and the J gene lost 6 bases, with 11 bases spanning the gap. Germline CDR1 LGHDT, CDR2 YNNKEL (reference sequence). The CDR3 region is CASSQEGGLSEAFF. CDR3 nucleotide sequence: TGTGCCAGCAGCCAAGAAGGTGGACTGTCTGAAGCTTTCTTT.

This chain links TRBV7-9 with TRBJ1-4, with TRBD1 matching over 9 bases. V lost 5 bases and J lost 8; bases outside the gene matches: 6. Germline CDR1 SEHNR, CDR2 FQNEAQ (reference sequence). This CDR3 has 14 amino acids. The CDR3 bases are TGTGCCAGCAGCCCATGGACAGGGGACGAAAAACTGTTTTTT. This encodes CASSPWTGDEKLFF.

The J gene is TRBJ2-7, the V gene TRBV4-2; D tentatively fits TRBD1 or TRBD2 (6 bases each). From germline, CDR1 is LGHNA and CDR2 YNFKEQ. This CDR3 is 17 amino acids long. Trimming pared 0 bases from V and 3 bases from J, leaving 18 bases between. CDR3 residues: CASSQDKGGWGSYEQYV. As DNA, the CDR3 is TGTGCCAGCAGCCAAGATAAGGGGGGTTGGGGTAGCTACGAGCAGTACGTC.

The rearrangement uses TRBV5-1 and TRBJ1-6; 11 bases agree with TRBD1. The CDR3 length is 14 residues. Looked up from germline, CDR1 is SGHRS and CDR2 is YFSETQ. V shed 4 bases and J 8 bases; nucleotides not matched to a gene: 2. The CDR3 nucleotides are TGCGCCAGCAGCCGGACAGGGGGCGATTCACCCCTCCACTTT. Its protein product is CASSRTGGDSPLHF.

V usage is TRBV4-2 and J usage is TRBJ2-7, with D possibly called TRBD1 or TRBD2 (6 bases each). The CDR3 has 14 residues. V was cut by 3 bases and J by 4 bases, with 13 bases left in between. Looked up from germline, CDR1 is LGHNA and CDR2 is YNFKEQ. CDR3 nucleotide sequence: TGTGCCAGCAGCCAGGAGGGGGGTCAGTACGAGCAGTACTTC. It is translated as CASSQEGGQYEQYF.

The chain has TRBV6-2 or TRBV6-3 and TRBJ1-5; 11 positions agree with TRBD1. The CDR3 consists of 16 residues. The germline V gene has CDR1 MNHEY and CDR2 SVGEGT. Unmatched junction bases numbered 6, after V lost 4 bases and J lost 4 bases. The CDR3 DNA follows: TGTGCCAGCAGTTTTCGGGACAGGGGGGCAAATCAGCCCCAGCATTTT. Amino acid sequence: CASSFRDRGANQPQHF.

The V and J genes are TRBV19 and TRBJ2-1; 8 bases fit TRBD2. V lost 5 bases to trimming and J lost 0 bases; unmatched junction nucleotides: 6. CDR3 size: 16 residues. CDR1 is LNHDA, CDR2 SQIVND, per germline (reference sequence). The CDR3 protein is CASSLIAGSSYNEQFF. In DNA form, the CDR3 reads TGTGCCAGTAGTCTCATAGCGGGGAGCTCCTACAATGAGCAGTTCTTC.

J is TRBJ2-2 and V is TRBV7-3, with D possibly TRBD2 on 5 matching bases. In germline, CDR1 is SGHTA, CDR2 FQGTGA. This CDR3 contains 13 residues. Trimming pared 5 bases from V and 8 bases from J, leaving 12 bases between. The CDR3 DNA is TGTGCCAGCAGCGCGGAGGCAGCTGGGGAGCTGTTTTTT. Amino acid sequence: CASSAEAAGELFF.